This T cell receptor (beta chain) came from a study of multiple sclerosis patients with progressive multifocal leukoencephalopathy. The time point is: about 13 months of natalizumab therapy. The control group, sampled over time, had multiple sclerosis, received natalizumab and did not develop PML. Note on this clone: Distinct nucleotide sequences in the sample also encode this CDR3.

Here immunoSEQ multiplex PCR was the method, and the copy in TCRdb shows in-frame clones only, minus some. The sample contains about 30,000 clones, 90% of which appear only once. Looked up from germline, CDR1 is SGDLS and CDR2 is YYNGEE. This CDR3 comprises 13 residues. V lost 0 bases to trimming and J lost 2 bases, with 5 bases between them. The clonotype originates from a human donor with multiple sclerosis. The sequences come from PBMCs, collected from a patient treated with natalizumab. The chain recombines TRBV9 with TRBJ2-5; D may match TRBD1 or TRBD2 (5 bases each). The CDR3 sequence: CASSVGGQETQYF. In nucleotides, the CDR3 is TGTGCCAGCAGCGTAGGGGGGCAAGAGACCCAGTACTTC.